These 27 T cell receptor beta chains originate from one sample sequenced in a study of Ad26.COV2.S vaccination and SARS-CoV-2 variants. Documented treatment: some 20 received Ad26.COV2.S at low or high dose, single or two shots; roughly 5 received placebo; per-sample allocation not given. Sampling took place 63 days after the first vaccine or placebo injection. TCRdb's copy holds only in-frame clones and misses some; the assay was immunoSEQ multiplex PCR. The table lists 350,000 to 550,000 clones, 89% of them singletons. The sample in question was peripheral blood, obtained in a trial of Ad26.COV2.S vaccine versus placebo. Every receptor here comes from a person aged 18-65 years who received the Ad26.COV2.S COVID-19 vaccine or a placebo.

The chain uses TRBV28 and TRBJ2-2; 10 bases map to TRBD1. V gave up 10 bases and J gave up 5 bases; unmatched junction bases: 10. The CDR3 extends over 15 amino acids. From germline, CDR1 is MDHEN and CDR2 SYDVKM. This chain's CDR3 is CAISYRDRGTGELFF. DNA of the CDR3: TGTGCCATCTCGTACCGGGACAGGGGAACCGGGGAGCTGTTTTTT.

The chain links TRBV7-2 to TRBJ2-1; unclear D gene. Germline loops: CDR1 SGHTA, CDR2 FQGNSA. Trimming shortened V by 5 bases and J by 4 bases, and 9 bases separated the two germline ends. The CDR3 contains 13 residues. The CDR3 here is CASSPVGYNEQFF. CDR3 bases: TGTGCCAGCAGCCCTGTGGGTTACAATGAGCAGTTCTTC. The variable domain in full, completed from reference TRBV7-2 and TRBJ2-1, reads GAGVSQSPSNKVTEKGKDVELRCDPISGHTALYWYRQSLGQGLEFLIYFQGNSAPDKSGLPSDRFSAERTGGSVSTLTIQRTQQEDSAVYLCASSPVGYNEQFFGPGTRLTVL.

The chain recombines TRBV6-5 with TRBJ1-4, with 7 nucleotides matching TRBD1. The CDR3 sequence is 13 residues long. In germline, CDR1 is MNHEY, CDR2 SVGAGI. V dropped 6 bases and J dropped 10; count of bases not matched to a gene: 8. In DNA, the CDR3 is TGTGCCAGCAGAGGGGGCAATGAGGGAAAACTGTTTTTT. This gives the protein CASRGGNEGKLFF.

Written as DNA, the CDR3 is TGCGCCAGCAGCCCGCAGCCGGGGGTCGGCCCAAGCAATCAGCCCCAGCATTTT. It is translated as CASSPQPGVGPSNQPQHF. The V and J genes are TRBV4-1 and TRBJ1-5; TRBD1 is a possible D gene (5 bases). The CDR3 spans 18 residues. V lost 4 bases and J lost 1, with 20 bases in between. Looked up from germline, CDR1 is MGHRA and CDR2 is YSYEKL.

The chain's CDR3 is CASSFVGQPQHF. CDR3 bases: TGTGCCAGCAGCTTCGTGGGGCAGCCCCAGCATTTT. This chain connects TRBV7-2 to TRBJ1-5; D is uncertain. CDR3 size: 12 residues. The ends were cut back, 3 bases at V and 7 bases at J, with 7 bases in the middle. The germline CDR1 and CDR2 sequences are SGHTA and FQGNSA.

The CDR3 nucleotides read TGTGCCAGCAGTCCGGGACTAGCGATATACAATGAGCAGTTCTTC. Encoded protein: CASSPGLAIYNEQFF. The J gene is TRBJ2-1, the V gene TRBV28; 10 bases agree with TRBD2. The CDR3 has 15 residues. CDR1 is MDHEN and CDR2 is SYDVKM in the germline V gene. V was clipped by 5 bases and J by 4 bases; unmatched bases: 5.

The V gene is TRBV7-2, the J gene TRBJ2-1; TRBD2 aligns across 12 bases. CDR1 is SGHTA, CDR2 FQGNSA, per germline. With V trimmed by 3 bases and J by 6 bases, 3 bases remained unmatched. There are 15 residues in the CDR3. The CDR3 region is CASSFRTSGINEQFF. In DNA form, the CDR3 reads TGTGCCAGCAGCTTCCGGACTAGCGGGATCAATGAGCAGTTCTTC.

The chain links TRBV19 to TRBJ1-4, with D possibly being TRBD1 (5 bases). CDR3 length: 16 residues. Germline V gives CDR1 LNHDA, CDR2 SQIVND (reference sequence). The germline V and J ends were trimmed by 6 bases and 7 bases, with 21 bases remaining between them. This CDR3 reads CASSKTTGPAPEKLFF. CDR3 nucleotide sequence: TGTGCCAGTAGCAAAACTACAGGACCTGCTCCTGAAAAACTGTTTTTT.

The V gene is TRBV9, the J gene TRBJ2-7, with TRBD1 matching over 9 bases. With 4 bases clipped from V and 4 bases from J, the junction kept 9 bases outside the gene matches. CDR1 SGDLS and CDR2 YYNGEE come from the germline V gene. This CDR3 spans 15 amino acids. DNA for the CDR3: TGTGCCAGCAGCCCCACAGGGGGCGTCTGGTACGAGCAGTACTTC. Translated, it gives CASSPTGGVWYEQYF.

The CDR3 bases are TGCGCCAGCAGCTTCGGGACAGGGGCTGGTGGCTACACCTTC. Translation: CASSFGTGAGGYTF. V and J are TRBV5-1 and TRBJ1-2, with 10 bases matching TRBD1. CDR1 and CDR2 (germline): SGHRS, YFSETQ. The CDR3 covers 14 residues. The V gene end was trimmed by 2 bases and the J gene end by 7 bases; junction bases not matched to a gene: 5.

V and J are TRBV7-8 and TRBJ2-5; D might be TRBD2 (6 bases). The CDR3 length is 14 residues. The germline V and J ends were trimmed by 4 bases and 5 bases, with 14 bases remaining between them. Germline CDR1 and CDR2: SGHVS and FQNEAQ. Written as DNA, the CDR3 is TGTGCCAGCAGCTCCCGAGCAGGGAGGGAGACCCAGTACTTC. Amino acid sequence: CASSSRAGRETQYF.

The V call is TRBV11-1, the J call TRBJ2-1; 8 bases are shared with TRBD1. This CDR3 is built from 13 residues. V dropped 2 bases and J dropped 14; count of bases not matched to a gene: 8. Per the germline V gene, CDR1 is SGHAT and CDR2 is FQDESV (reference sequence). CDR3 in DNA: TGTGCCAGCAGCTTATGGGGCAGGGGGCTGGAGTTCTTC. Protein product: CASSLWGRGLEFF.

CDR3 region: CSAREFWEQFF. The DNA of the CDR3 is TGCAGTGCTAGAGAATTTTGGGAGCAGTTCTTC. The chain links TRBV20-1 to TRBJ2-1; D not certain. With 0 bases removed from V and 10 bases from J, the gap between germline ends came to 7 bases. The length of the CDR3 is 11 residues. Per the germline V gene, CDR1 is DFQATT and CDR2 is SNEGSKA (reference sequence).

The chain uses TRBV5-1 and TRBJ1-1; unclear D gene. V was trimmed by 2 bases and J by 6 bases, leaving 11 bases between them. This CDR3 spans 13 amino acids. The germline V gene has CDR1 SGHRS and CDR2 YFSETQ. CDR3 DNA: TGCGCCAGCAGCTTTCGGGGTATCGCTGAAGCTTTCTTT. This sequence encodes CASSFRGIAEAFF.

The chain recombines TRBV2 with TRBJ1-1; D is unclear. Germline V gene lookup returns CDR1 SNHLY and CDR2 FYNNEI. The CDR3 consists of 11 residues. V was shortened by 6 bases and J by 5 bases, with 7 bases between the two germline ends. The CDR3 loop is CASSLGTEAFF. CDR3 nucleotides: TGTGCCAGCAGCCTGGGGACTGAAGCTTTCTTT.

This clone was counted between two and nine times. The chain links TRBV2 to TRBJ2-2; 9 nucleotides line up with TRBD1. V lost 7 bases, J lost 3 bases, and 6 bases stayed unmatched. CDR1 and CDR2 (germline): SNHLY, FYNNEI. The length of the CDR3 is 15 residues. The CDR3 protein is CASKGQGTDTGELFF. In DNA form, the CDR3 reads TGTGCCAGCAAGGGACAGGGCACCGACACCGGGGAGCTGTTTTTT.

This clone was picked up one time. The V gene is TRBV28, the J gene TRBJ1-1; 9 nucleotides agree with TRBD1. Losses at the gene ends were 6 bases for V and 3 bases for J; bases not matched to a gene: 17. The CDR3 runs to 18 residues. Germline values: CDR1 MDHEN, CDR2 SYDVKM. Written as DNA, the CDR3 is TGTGCCAGCAGGCCTCCGGGACAGGGAATCCGCAGTCACACTGAAGCTTTCTTT. Its translation is CASRPPGQGIRSHTEAFF.

The CDR3 region has the DNA TGTGCCAGCGCGACGGACGCCAGCAATCAGCCCCAGCATTTT. Translated, it gives CASATDASNQPQHF. The chain links TRBV4-2 to TRBJ1-5; D gene ambiguous. There are 14 residues in the CDR3. CDR1 is LGHNA and CDR2 is YNFKEQ in the germline V gene. V lost 8 bases to trimming and J lost 1 base, with 12 bases between them.

The V and J genes are TRBV28 and TRBJ1-6, with 8 bases aligning to TRBD1. Trimming at V came to 4 bases and at J to 9 bases, leaving 2 bases not matched to a gene. The CDR3 runs to 13 residues. Per the germline V gene, CDR1 is MDHEN and CDR2 is SYDVKM. The CDR3: CASSSGQGSPLHF. CDR3 bases: TGTGCCAGCAGTTCCGGACAGGGTTCACCCCTCCACTTT.

This clone was found once. This chain connects TRBV19 to TRBJ1-5; 10 bases agree with TRBD1. The V gene's germline CDR1 is LNHDA and CDR2 SQIVND (reference sequence). The CDR3 totals 17 residues. The ends lost 5 bases at V and 4 bases at J; junction bases unmatched: 11. DNA of the CDR3: TGTGCCAGTAGTTCAAGGACAGGGGGTAGGTCAAATCAGCCCCAGCATTTT. Its protein is CASSSRTGGRSNQPQHF.

Notes on this clone: The identical CDR3 is also encoded by other nucleotide sequences in the sample. This chain's CDR3 is CASSVGSSGANVLTF. DNA of the CDR3: TGTGCCAGCAGCGTAGGCAGCTCTGGGGCCAACGTCCTGACTTTC. The rearrangement joins TRBV9 to TRBJ2-6; no reliable D call. V was pared by 0 bases and J by 0 bases, with 4 bases between. Germline CDR1 SGDLS, CDR2 YYNGEE. The CDR3 length is 15 residues. The variable domain in full, with the rest retrieved from reference TRBV9 and TRBJ2-6, is DSGVTQTPKHLITATGQRVTLRCSPRSGDLSVYWYQQSLDQGLQFLIQYYNGEERAKGNILERFSAQQFPDLHSELNLSSLELGDSALYFCASSVGSSGANVLTFGAGSRLTVL.

V usage is TRBV29-1 and J usage is TRBJ2-1; D may match TRBD1 or TRBD2 (5 bases each). Trimming took off 4 bases at V and 6 bases at J, with 10 bases between the two ends. The CDR3 spans 12 residues. The germline V gene has CDR1 SQVTM and CDR2 ANQGSEA. For the CDR3, the DNA is TGCAGCGTTGTACCGGGGCCCAATGAGCAGTTCTTC. It specifies CSVVPGPNEQFF.

V and J are TRBV15 and TRBJ2-2; D might be TRBD2 (7 bases). In germline, CDR1 is LNHNV, CDR2 YYDKDF (reference sequence). Trimming left V 1 base short and J 6 bases short, with 15 bases between. This CDR3 spans 16 amino acids. CDR3 loop: CATSRAGGPWAGELFF. The DNA for the CDR3 is TGTGCCACCAGCAGAGCGGGGGGCCCCTGGGCCGGGGAGCTGTTTTTT. Full variable domain (rest looked up from reference TRBV15 and TRBJ2-2): DAMVIQNPRYQVTQFGKPVTLSCSQTLNHNVMYWYQQKSSQAPKLLFHYYDKDFNNEADTPDNFQSRRPNTSFCFLDIRSPGLGDTAMYLCATSRAGGPWAGELFFGEGSRLTVL.

V is TRBV7-9 and J is TRBJ1-5; no clear D gene. Germline CDR1 is SEHNR and CDR2 is FQNEAQ (reference sequence). The V gene lost 6 bases and the J gene lost 4 bases, with 10 bases spanning the gap. The CDR3 totals 13 residues. CDR3 in amino acids: CASRLQDNQPQHF. CDR3 DNA: TGTGCCAGCAGACTTCAGGATAATCAGCCCCAGCATTTT. Full variable domain (remainder filled in from reference TRBV7-9 and TRBJ1-5): DTGVSQNPRHKITKRGQNVTFRCDPISEHNRLYWYRQTLGQGPEFLTYFQNEAQLEKSRLLSDRFSAERPKGSFSTLEIQRTEQGDSAMYLCASRLQDNQPQHFGDGTRLSIL.

This rearrangement joins TRBV4-3 to TRBJ1-3, with D possibly being TRBD1 (6 bases). Germline CDR1 LGHNA, CDR2 YSLEER. V was pared by 2 bases and J by 2 bases, with 19 bases between. This CDR3 is built from 18 residues. The CDR3 DNA reads as TGCGCCAGCAGCCAATACGTACTAGGTTGGGGGCCTGGAAACACCATATATTTT. The encoded protein is CASSQYVLGWGPGNTIYF.

The rearrangement links TRBV4-2 to TRBJ1-2, with TRBD1 as a possible D gene (6 bases). Germline V lookup: CDR1 LGHNA, CDR2 YNFKEQ. This CDR3 is 14 amino acids long. With 0 bases removed from V and 4 bases from J, the gap between germline ends came to 9 bases. CDR3 DNA sequence: TGTGCCAGCAGCCAAGATTTGGGGGCCTATGGCTACACCTTC. It encodes CASSQDLGAYGYTF.

The chain uses TRBV2 and TRBJ2-1; D ambiguous. CDR3 length: 14 amino acids. The V and J ends lost 2 bases and 8 bases respectively, with 13 bases between them. Per germline, CDR1 SNHLY and CDR2 FYNNEI. This chain's CDR3 is CASSETERKDEQFF. CDR3 DNA sequence: TGTGCCAGCAGTGAAACGGAACGAAAGGATGAGCAGTTCTTC.